This T cell receptor beta chain was documented in a study of blood T cell repertoires in COVID-19 (dated by TCRdb to the early 2020s). Study-wide context: Recovered participants in ImmuneRACE Cohort 3 were defined by two consecutive negative NP/OP PCR tests, clearance by a healthcare professional, or resolution of symptoms. Samples from collaborators originated in the United States, Italy and Spain and spanned both the acute and convalescent phases of COVID-19. The prospective study material was composed of cDNA or gDNA derived from T cells, B-cell-depleted T cells, or PBMCs. The dataset comprised deeply sampled blood TCRbeta repertoires from subjects exposed to, actively infected with, or recovered from COVID-19. The repertoires were released in a freely available public database meant as a resource for research on the immune response to SARS-CoV-2. The samples were drawn from the first 160 participants of the ongoing ImmuneRACE study and from under 1,500 subjects provided by 6 global collaborators. Nearly every sample came with metadata listing a de-identified subject ID, COVID-19 status, age in years and sex. Where available, HLA class I and class II types were taken from metadata supplied by the sample provider and were not determined by assay-based typing.

In the prospective study, participants were about 18 to 100 years old, resided in about two dozen geographic areas of the United States, and were enrolled through a virtual design. Cohort assignment in the prospective study relied on participant-reported clinical history from a screening survey and a study questionnaire. In the prospective study, mobile phlebotomists collected whole blood, serum and a nasopharyngeal or oropharyngeal swab from each participant. Over an approximately 2-month period, participants in the prospective study had the option of providing additional blood draws and questionnaires. Prospective study blood samples were shipped either frozen or at room temperature before DNA extraction. V and J are trimmed by 2 bases and 0 bases, and the gene matches miss 9 bases of the junction. According to the germline V gene, CDR1 reads MNHNS and CDR2 reads SASEGT. The CDR3, from cysteine to phenylalanine, totals 17 residues. Only the CDR3 portion is preserved as DNA: 51 bases, with reading frame beginning at the first base.

The immunoSEQ Assay, a bias-controlled multiplex PCR, was used to amplify TCRbeta CDR3 regions from genomic DNA. The study's own analysis went as follows. The number of nucleated cells in each sample was estimated from the amplification of reference gene primers within the assay. To quantify the absolute abundance of each unique TCRbeta CDR3 rearrangement, sequence reads were collapsed and filtered. For each sample, productive Simpson clonality was calculated by taking the square root of Simpson's diversity index across productive rearrangements. This is the immuneACCESS table as TCRdb keeps it, with only in-frame sequences that have V and J called. A part of the clones is gone; compared with another copy, unresolved V genes explain less than half, and the rest is unexplained. That table supplies the V and J calls and clone size; D and trimming were determined from the DNA. For this sample the table gives 400,000 or so clones, of which about 89% were detected only once. The biggest ten clones account for about 1.9% of the sample.

What the work shows at the level of the full study, not this receptor alone: The quantity of clinical and demographic metadata differed by source and by participant and was supplied without curation.

Worth noting for this clone: This clone's antigen is unknown. Base qualities were left out, and no much larger clone turns up one base away.

This TCR derives from a man between 35 and 55 years old in a cohort exposed to, infected with or recovered from COVID-19 (not recorded which). Recombination linked TRBV6-1 to TRBJ2-7; 8 bases in between match TRBD2. Sequenced input: PBMCs or T cells enriched from blood (not recorded which). The CDR3 region: CASSELRGGISSYEQYF. The sequenced DNA is TGTGCCAGCAGTGAACTCCGGGGGGGGATCAGCTCCTACGAGCAGTACTTC.